What follows is one T cell receptor beta chain and its context. The immunoSEQ assay was v3. The data were produced by immunoSEQ multiplex PCR, yet TCRdb's version contains in-frame clones alone and is incomplete. Among 52,000 or so clones listed, over 75% were seen once. This record comes from a study of TIL therapy for anti-PD-1-resistant metastatic lung cancer. Looking at the study overall: Most patients had lung adenocarcinoma; a handful of tumors were EGFR-mutant, two ALK-rearranged; half smoked currently or formerly.

From germline, CDR1 is SQVTM and CDR2 ANQGSEA. The CDR3 spans 15 residues. V lost 2 bases, J lost 1 base, and 14 bases lay in between. Time point reported: pre-treatment sample, taken before nivolumab and TIL therapy. Patients were adults with stage 4 NSCLC. The origin of this receptor is a person aged 25 to 79 with non-small cell lung cancer. The chain employs TRBV29-1 and TRBJ1-1; possibly TRBD1 for D (6 bases). This specimen consisted of blood, obtained at baseline. This chain's CDR3 is CSVESAGATNTEAFF. Written as DNA, the CDR3 is TGCAGCGTTGAATCCGCAGGGGCTACGAACACTGAAGCTTTCTTT.